This T cell receptor beta chain was captured by sequencing in a study of T cell responses to AZD1222 COVID-19 vaccine. The study's findings and limits: Dominant at 160-218 and 743-854, vaccine-associated CD4 TCRs also spanned spike. Clonal diversity was possibly underestimated, and white British individuals and females predominated among donors.

V was trimmed by 8 bases and J by 5 bases, leaving 9 bases between them. The CDR3 sequence is 11 residues long. Germline lookup yields CDR1 LGHNA and CDR2 YSLEER. Comments on this clone: Its matching antigen is unknown.

Only in-frame clones appear in the TCRdb table, and some are missing; sequencing was by immunoSEQ multiplex PCR. The sample lists over 130,000 clones; around 89% were seen once. Here the sequenced sample was peripheral blood, taken 28 days after the second AZD1222 dose. The gene calls are TRBV4-3 and TRBJ2-5; D call uncertain. The sequence was obtained from an adult who received the AZD1222 COVID-19 vaccine. CDR3 region: CASPPRETQYF. The CDR3 region has the DNA TGCGCCAGCCCCCCCCGGGAGACCCAGTACTTC.